This is a list of T cell receptor beta chains from one sample in a study of T cell repertoires in cytomegalovirus infection. Their antigens are not known. TCRdb fed the reads into MiXCR, producing one record per CDR3 protein. The sample lists approximately 130,000 distinct CDR3 sequences, around 25% occurring once. The sample was PBMCs, sequenced either directly or after in vitro stimulation (not recorded which). The receptors here all came from a human donor in good health (CMV status not recorded). Some clones in this sample may be carry-over from other donors' samples. Each CDR3 is given with its conserved first and last residue. The order of the fields is V gene, J gene, CDR3 protein.

TRBV7-8	TRBJ2-6	CASTTRGRASGANVLTF
TRBV7-2	TRBJ2-1	CASSPNGPGYDEQFF
TRBV29-1	TRBJ2-1	CSAEGSYNEQFF
TRBV7-7	TRBJ1-2	CAAHDGGYTF
TRBV7-2	TRBJ2-1	CASSLFTLVGQGNEQFF
TRBV12-3/TRBV12-4	TRBJ2-1	CASRLGGTSAGYNEQFF
TRBV7-2	TRBJ2-7	CASSPRTGYEQYF
TRBV5-1	TRBJ2-5	CASTNQDRGYQETQYF
TRBV12-3/TRBV12-4	TRBJ1-4	CASSWTGDNEKLFF
TRBV7-2	TRBJ1-2	CASSMTANYGYTF
TRBV5-1	TRBJ2-1	CASSLGSLAGANEQFF
TRBV6-6	TRBJ2-3	CASSRGTSGRGSDTQYF
TRBV20-1	TRBJ1-5	CSARDTGPQPQHF
TRBV12-3/TRBV12-4	TRBJ2-7	CASSLTRQGQYF
TRBV20-1	TRBJ2-2	CSARWTGLAGVGTGELFF
TRBV5-1	TRBJ2-4	CASSLVPTSTNIQYF
TRBV28	TRBJ2-3	CASSVLRDTQYF
TRBV12-3/TRBV12-4	TRBJ2-1	CASTDGQGWANEQFF
TRBV6-1	TRBJ2-6	CASSNQAHGANVLTF
TRBV28	TRBJ1-1	CASSSGLDRRAFF
TRBV29-1	TRBJ2-7	CSVGPNLAGVYEQYF
TRBV7-6	TRBJ1-6	CASSQTGAPLHF
TRBV28	TRBJ1-2	CASSSPLSSGKNGYTF
TRBV6-6	TRBJ2-1	CASSYSSLAGNNEQFF
TRBV10-3	TRBJ1-3	CAITPDLSSGNTIYF
TRBV6-6	TRBJ2-7	CASTLDRGAPYF
TRBV12-3/TRBV12-4	TRBJ1-5	CASRASRGQDQPQHF
TRBV11-2	TRBJ2-1	CASSGVGGNNEQFF
TRBV29-1	TRBJ2-1	CSVETSGGGYYNEQFF
TRBV25-1	TRBJ2-1	CASSVTPREGPHNEQFF
TRBV18	TRBJ2-5	CASSPTGGEETQYF
TRBV4-3	TRBJ2-2	CASSQAGTAEPGELFF
TRBV5-4	TRBJ2-6	CASSLVGAGANVLTF
TRBV6-6	TRBJ1-6	CASNRGVDNSPLHF
TRBV7-9	TRBJ2-1	CASSPGLAGGEQFF
TRBV19	TRBJ1-2	CASSTTGGDGYTF
TRBV6-5	TRBJ1-2	CASSYWTNYGYTF